The TCR beta chain described here comes from a study of CD8 T cells in ankylosing spondylitis. TCRdb passed the 5' RACE reads through MiXCR, listing each CDR3 protein once. The table includes about 250,000 distinct CDR3 sequences, approximately 20% detected once. This clonotype was detected ten times or more. V gave up 2 bases and J gave up 2 bases, with 7 bases separating them. The CDR3 is 15 residues long. CDR1 MNHEY and CDR2 SVGAGI come from the germline V gene. Sequencing was done on a sample of blood, either unsorted or a sorted T cell fraction (not recorded which). This chain connects TRBV6-5 to TRBJ2-6; no clear D gene. This TCR came from a male donor with ankylosing spondylitis or in good health (not recorded which). CDR3 sequence (DNA): TGTGCCAGCAGTTACAGTGGGACTGGGGCCAACGTCCTGACTTTC. This codes for CASSYSGTGANVLTF.